Given below is one TCR beta chain in context. Antigen: not known. Germline values: CDR1 MNHEY, CDR2 SVGAGI. V gave up 0 bases and J gave up 2 bases, with 8 bases separating them. This CDR3 spans 14 amino acids. Noted time point: 2013-2014 season, 7 days after vaccination. Vaccine contraindications, substance abuse, HIV/AIDS, active malignancy and active illness excluded donors. This sample is part of a study of follicular helper T cells after annual influenza vaccination. Background on the study: Some donors were sampled over the 2013-2014, 2014-2015 and 2015-2016 vaccinations. Study findings and constraints: Recurrent ICOS+CD38+ cTfh clonotypes included tetramer and AIM influenza-specific ones.

TCRdb's copy holds only in-frame clones and misses some; the assay was immunoSEQ multiplex PCR. This sample has approximately 5,000 clones, with approximately 89% found just once. Sequenced here: CXCR5+ CD38- circulating T follicular helper cells from blood, sampled 7 days after influenza vaccination. Subset specified: circulating Tfh, non-naive CD4+CXCR5+PD-1+ (ICOS+CD38+ or ICOS-CD38-). The V and J genes are TRBV6-5 and TRBJ2-7; no reliable D call. The TCR originated in an adult who received the influenza vaccine. The chain's CDR3 is CASSYSHSTYEQYF. As DNA, the CDR3 is TGTGCCAGCAGTTACTCGCACTCCACCTACGAGCAGTACTTC.